This entry is about one T cell receptor beta chain. Its antigen is not identified. Trimming took off 5 bases at V and 0 bases at J, with 8 bases between the two ends. The length of the CDR3 is 15 residues. Germline V CDR1 and CDR2: MNHEY, SVGAGI. The data were taken from a study of shared clonotypes between healthy human individuals. TCRdb's table, derived via immunoSEQ multiplex PCR, lists solely in-frame clones and lacks some. This sample has approximately 1,000,000 clones, with around three quarters found just once. Study results and limitations: Naive subsets tended to show greater estimated richness than memory subsets.

The V gene is TRBV6-5, the J gene TRBJ2-6; D gene uncertain. What was sequenced was memory CD4+ T cells from PBMCs. The sample's subset: CD45RA-negative fraction. The source of this sequence is a man aged 18 to 30 in good health. Some clones in this sample may be carry-over from other donors' samples. CDR3 coding DNA: TGTGCCAGCAGTAGTAGCCGCTCTGGGGCCAACGTCCTGACTTTC. Amino acid sequence: CASSSSRSGANVLTF.